Listed below are T cell receptor beta chains from one sample, sequenced in a study of cytomegalovirus exposure and HLA in healthy donors. Data came from immunoSEQ multiplex PCR; TCRdb stores just in-frame clones and leaves some out. Of under 200,000 clones detected, about 90% appear once; the ten largest clones hold roughly 3%. Specimen: PBMCs. The receptor set was obtained from a woman aged 18 to 35 in good health and CMV-seropositive. CDR3s include the opening cysteine and the closing phenylalanine or tryptophan. Rows give clone size only sometimes, using once, few, many, or a class for an expanded clone.

clone_size v_call cdr3_aa
NA TRBV28 CASTHGQVTSYGYTF
NA TRBV6-6 CASSYSRDRVLLFF
NA TRBV11-3 CASSPGLASDNEQFF
NA TRBV4-2 CASSPTSGAVYNEQFF
NA TRBV6-6 CASSSLGGPQHF
once TRBV7-9 CASRPGLAGGPEQETQYF
NA TRBV10-2 CASSERGGQETQYF
NA TRBV18 CASSRLLQGAMPYGYTF
NA TRBV21-1 CASSKVSRQGAAPCEQFF
NA TRBV7-9 CASSHRLGQSSYNEQFF
NA TRBV6-1 CASSELRGDIQYF
once TRBV5-6 CASSLGDSDYGYTF
NA TRBV6-6 CASSSGSNQPQHF
NA TRBV29-1 CSVVRRGVEDEQYF
once TRBV18 CASSRRLAGDGETQYF
NA TRBV4-2 CASSQDGPEGYGYTF